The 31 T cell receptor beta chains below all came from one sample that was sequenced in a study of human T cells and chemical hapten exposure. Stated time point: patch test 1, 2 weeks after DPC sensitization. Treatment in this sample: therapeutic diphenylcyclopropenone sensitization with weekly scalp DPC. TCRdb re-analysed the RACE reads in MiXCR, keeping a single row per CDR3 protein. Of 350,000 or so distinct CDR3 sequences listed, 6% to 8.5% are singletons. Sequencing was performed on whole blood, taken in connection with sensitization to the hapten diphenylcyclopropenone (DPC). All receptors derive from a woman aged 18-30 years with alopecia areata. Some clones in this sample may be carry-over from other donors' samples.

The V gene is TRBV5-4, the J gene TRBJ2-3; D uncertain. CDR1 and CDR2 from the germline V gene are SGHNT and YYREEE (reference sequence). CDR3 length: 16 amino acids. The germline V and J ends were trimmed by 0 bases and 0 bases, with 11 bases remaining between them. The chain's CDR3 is CASSLATTPSTDTQYF. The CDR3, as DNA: TGTGCCAGCAGCTTGGCCACAACCCCTAGCACAGATACGCAGTATTTT.

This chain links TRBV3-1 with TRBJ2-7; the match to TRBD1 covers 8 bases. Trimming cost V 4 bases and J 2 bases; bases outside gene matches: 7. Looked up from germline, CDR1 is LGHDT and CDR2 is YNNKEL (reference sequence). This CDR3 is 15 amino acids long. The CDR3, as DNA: TGTGCCAGCAGCCCATGGACAGGGCGCACCTACGAGCAGTACTTC. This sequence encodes CASSPWTGRTYEQYF.

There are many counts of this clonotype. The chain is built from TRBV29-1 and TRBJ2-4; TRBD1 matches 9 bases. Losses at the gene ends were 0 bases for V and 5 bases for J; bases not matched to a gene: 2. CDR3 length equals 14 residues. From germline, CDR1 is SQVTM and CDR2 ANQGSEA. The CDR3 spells CSVEETGGENIQYF. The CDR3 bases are TGCAGCGTTGAAGAAACAGGGGGCGAAAACATTCAGTACTTC.

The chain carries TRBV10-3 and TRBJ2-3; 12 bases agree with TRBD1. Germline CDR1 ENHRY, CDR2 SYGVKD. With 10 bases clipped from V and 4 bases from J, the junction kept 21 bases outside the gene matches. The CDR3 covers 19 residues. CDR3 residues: CASRGDRGRRGFRADTQYF. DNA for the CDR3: TGTGCCAGCCGAGGGGACAGGGGGCGTCGAGGGTTTAGGGCAGATACGCAGTATTTT.

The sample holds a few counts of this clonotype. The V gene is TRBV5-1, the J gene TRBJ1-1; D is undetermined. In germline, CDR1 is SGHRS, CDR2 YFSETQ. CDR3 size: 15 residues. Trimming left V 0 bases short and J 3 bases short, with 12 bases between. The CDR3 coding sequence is TGCGCCAGCAGCTTGGCGGGCAACTGGGACACTGAAGCTTTCTTT. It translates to CASSLAGNWDTEAFF.

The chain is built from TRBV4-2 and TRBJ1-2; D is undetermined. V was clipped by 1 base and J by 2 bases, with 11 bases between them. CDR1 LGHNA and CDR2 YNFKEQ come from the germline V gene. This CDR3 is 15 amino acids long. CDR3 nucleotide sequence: TGTGCCAGCAGCCAAGTCGATCGGTTAAACTATGGCTACACCTTC. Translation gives CASSQVDRLNYGYTF.

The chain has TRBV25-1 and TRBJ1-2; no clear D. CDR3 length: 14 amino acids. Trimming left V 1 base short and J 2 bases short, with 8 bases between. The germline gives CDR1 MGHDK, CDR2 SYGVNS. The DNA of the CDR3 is TGTGCCAGCAGTGAATTTGGAGGGAACTATGGCTACACCTTC. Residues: CASSEFGGNYGYTF.

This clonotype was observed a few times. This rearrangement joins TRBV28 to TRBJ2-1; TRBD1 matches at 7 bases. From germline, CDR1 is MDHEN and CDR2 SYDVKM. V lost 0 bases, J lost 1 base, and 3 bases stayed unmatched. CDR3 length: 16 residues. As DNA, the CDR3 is TGTGCCAGCAGTTTATGGTCAGGGGGTTCCTACAATGAGCAGTTCTTC. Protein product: CASSLWSGGSYNEQFF.

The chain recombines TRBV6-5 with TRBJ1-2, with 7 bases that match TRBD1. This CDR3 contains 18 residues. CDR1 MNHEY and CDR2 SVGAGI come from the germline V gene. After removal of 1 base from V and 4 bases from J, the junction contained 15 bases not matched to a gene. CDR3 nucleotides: TGTGCCAGCAGTTACTTTGCTGGGGACAGTGTCGACTTCTATGGCTACACCTTC. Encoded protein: CASSYFAGDSVDFYGYTF.

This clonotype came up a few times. The CDR3 spells CASQVTGTEGYEQYF. The DNA of the CDR3 is TGTGCCAGCCAAGTAACCGGGACCGAGGGCTACGAGCAGTACTTC. The chain has TRBV27 and TRBJ2-7; perhaps D is TRBD1 or TRBD2 (5 bases each). Germline V lookup: CDR1 MNHEY, CDR2 SMNVEV (reference sequence). CDR3 length: 15 amino acids. V shed 8 bases and J shed 3 bases, with 20 bases lying between them.

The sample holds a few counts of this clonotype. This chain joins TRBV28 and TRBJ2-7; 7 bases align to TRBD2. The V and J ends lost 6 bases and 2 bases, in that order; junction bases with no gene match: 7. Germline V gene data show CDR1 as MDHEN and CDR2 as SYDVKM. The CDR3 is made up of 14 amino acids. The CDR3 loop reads CASRTRRETYEQYF. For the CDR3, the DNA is TGTGCCAGCAGAACCCGGCGGGAGACCTACGAGCAGTACTTC.

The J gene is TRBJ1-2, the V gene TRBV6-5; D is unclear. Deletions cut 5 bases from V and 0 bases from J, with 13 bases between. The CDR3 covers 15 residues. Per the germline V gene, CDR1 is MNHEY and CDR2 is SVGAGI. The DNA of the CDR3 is TGTGCCAGCAGTAGAACGGGCTCGGCTAACTATGGCTACACCTTC. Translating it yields CASSRTGSANYGYTF.

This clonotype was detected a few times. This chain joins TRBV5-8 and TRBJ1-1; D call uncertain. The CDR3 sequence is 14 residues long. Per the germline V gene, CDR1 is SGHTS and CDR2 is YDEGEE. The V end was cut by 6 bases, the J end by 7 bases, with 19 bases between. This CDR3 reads CASIRQEAFFEAFF. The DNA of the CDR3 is TGTGCCAGCATTCGGCAGGAGGCCTTCTTTGAAGCTTTCTTT.

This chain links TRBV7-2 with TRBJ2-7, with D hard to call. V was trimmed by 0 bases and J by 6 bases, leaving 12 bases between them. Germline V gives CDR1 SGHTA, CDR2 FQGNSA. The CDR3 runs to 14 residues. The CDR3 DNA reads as TGTGCCAGCAGCTTAGCTTGGCCTCAGGCCGAGCAGTACTTC. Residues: CASSLAWPQAEQYF.

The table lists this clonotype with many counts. The DNA of the CDR3 is TGTGCCAGCAGTTACACCGAGACAGGCTTGGAGGAGCAGTACTTC. Amino acid sequence: CASSYTETGLEEQYF. The chain joins TRBV6-2 or TRBV6-3 to TRBJ2-7, with a tentative D call TRBD1 (6 bases). The CDR3 is 15 residues long. Deletions cut 2 bases from V and 7 bases from J, with 18 bases between. Germline V CDR1 and CDR2: MNHEY, SVGEGT.

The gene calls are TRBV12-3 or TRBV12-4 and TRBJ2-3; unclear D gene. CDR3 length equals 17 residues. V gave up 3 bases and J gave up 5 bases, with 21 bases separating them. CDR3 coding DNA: TGTGCCAGCAGTTTGGGTCGCGATCAGGCGGCGGAAGATACGCAGTATTTT. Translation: CASSLGRDQAAEDTQYF.

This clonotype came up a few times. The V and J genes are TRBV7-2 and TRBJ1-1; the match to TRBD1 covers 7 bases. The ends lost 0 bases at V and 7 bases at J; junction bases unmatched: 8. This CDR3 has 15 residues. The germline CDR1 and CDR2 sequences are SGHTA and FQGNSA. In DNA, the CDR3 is TGTGCCAGCAGCTTAGCCGGGAGGGGGCTAAGTGAAGCTTTCTTT. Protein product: CASSLAGRGLSEAFF.

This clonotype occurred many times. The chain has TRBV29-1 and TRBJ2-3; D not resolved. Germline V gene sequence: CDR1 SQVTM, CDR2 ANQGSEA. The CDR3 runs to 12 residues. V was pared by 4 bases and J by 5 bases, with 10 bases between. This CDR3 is CSVVAVVDTQYF. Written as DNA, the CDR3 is TGCAGCGTTGTTGCAGTTGTAGATACGCAGTATTTT.

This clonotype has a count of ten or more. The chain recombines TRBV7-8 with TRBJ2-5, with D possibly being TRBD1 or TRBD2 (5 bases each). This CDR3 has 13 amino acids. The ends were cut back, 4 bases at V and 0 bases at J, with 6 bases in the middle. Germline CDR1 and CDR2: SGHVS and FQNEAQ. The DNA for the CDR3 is TGTGCCAGCAGCTCGGGACACCAAGAGACCCAGTACTTC. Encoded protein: CASSSGHQETQYF.

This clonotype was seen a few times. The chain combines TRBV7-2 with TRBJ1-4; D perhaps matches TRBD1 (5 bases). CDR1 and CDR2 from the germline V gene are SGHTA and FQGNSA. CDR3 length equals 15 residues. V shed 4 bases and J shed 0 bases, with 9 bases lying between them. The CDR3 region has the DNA TGTGCCAGCAGCTCCACCAGGGCAACTAATGAAAAACTGTTTTTT. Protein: CASSSTRATNEKLFF.

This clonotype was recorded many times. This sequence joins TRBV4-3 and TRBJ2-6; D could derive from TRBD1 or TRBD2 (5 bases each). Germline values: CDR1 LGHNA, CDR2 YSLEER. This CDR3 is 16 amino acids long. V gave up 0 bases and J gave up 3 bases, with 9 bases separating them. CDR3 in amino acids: CASSQDTRGGANVLTF. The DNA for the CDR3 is TGCGCCAGCAGCCAAGATACGAGGGGTGGGGCCAACGTCCTGACTTTC.

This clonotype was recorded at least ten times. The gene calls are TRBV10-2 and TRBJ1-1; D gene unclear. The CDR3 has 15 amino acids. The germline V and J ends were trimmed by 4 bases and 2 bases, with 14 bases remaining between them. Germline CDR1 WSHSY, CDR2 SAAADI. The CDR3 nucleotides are TGCGCCAGCAGTGGCCGCGAGGAGGTTAACACTGAAGCTTTCTTT. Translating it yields CASSGREEVNTEAFF.

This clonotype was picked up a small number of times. CDR3 DNA: TGCAGTGCTATCGTACGGACTAGCGGTCCCGGGGAGCTGTTTTTT. Protein: CSAIVRTSGPGELFF. This sequence joins TRBV20-1 and TRBJ2-2; 10 positions agree with TRBD2. CDR1 DFQATT and CDR2 SNEGSKA come from the germline V gene (reference sequence). J lost 6 bases, V lost 4 bases, and 8 bases had no gene match. CDR3 length: 15 amino acids.

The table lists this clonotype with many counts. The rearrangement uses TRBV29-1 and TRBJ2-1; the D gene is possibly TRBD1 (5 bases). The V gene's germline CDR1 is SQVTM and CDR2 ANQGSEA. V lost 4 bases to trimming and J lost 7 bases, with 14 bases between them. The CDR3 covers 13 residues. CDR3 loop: CSVGPTPGNEQFF. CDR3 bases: TGCAGCGTTGGACCCACACCAGGGAATGAGCAGTTCTTC.

The CDR3 coding sequence is TGTGCCAGCAGCGGACTCAATCCCTCCGAGCAGTTCTTC. Its protein is CASSGLNPSEQFF. This chain connects TRBV7-2 to TRBJ2-1; perhaps TRBD2 as D (5 bases). Per the germline V gene, CDR1 is SGHTA and CDR2 is FQGNSA. The V gene lost 5 bases and the J gene lost 10 bases, with 15 bases spanning the gap. This CDR3 region has 13 residues. Combining the CDR3 with reference TRBV7-2 and TRBJ2-1 gives the whole variable domain GAGVSQSPSNKVTEKGKDVELRCDPISGHTALYWYRQSLGQGLEFLIYFQGNSAPDKSGLPSDRFSAERTGGSVSTLTIQRTQQEDSAVYLCASSGLNPSEQFFGPGTRLTVL.

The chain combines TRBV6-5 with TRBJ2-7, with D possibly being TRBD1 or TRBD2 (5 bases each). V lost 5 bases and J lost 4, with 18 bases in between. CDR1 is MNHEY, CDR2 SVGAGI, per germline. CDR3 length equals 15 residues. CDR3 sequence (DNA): TGTGCCAGCAGTGAAGGGACCGTTGTGTGGTACGAGCAGTACTTC. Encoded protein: CASSEGTVVWYEQYF.

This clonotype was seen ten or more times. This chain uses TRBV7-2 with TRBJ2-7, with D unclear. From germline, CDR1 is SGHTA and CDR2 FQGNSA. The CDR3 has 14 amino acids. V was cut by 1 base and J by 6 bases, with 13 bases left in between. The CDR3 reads CASSLEVQLGEQYF. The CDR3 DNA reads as TGTGCCAGCAGCTTAGAGGTCCAACTTGGCGAGCAGTACTTC.

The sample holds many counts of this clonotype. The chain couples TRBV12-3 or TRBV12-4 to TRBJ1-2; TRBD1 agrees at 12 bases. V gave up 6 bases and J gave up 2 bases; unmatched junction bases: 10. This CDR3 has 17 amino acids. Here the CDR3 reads CASSRRDRGRKNYGYTF. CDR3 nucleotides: TGTGCCAGCAGCAGGCGGGACAGGGGGCGCAAAAACTATGGCTACACCTTC.

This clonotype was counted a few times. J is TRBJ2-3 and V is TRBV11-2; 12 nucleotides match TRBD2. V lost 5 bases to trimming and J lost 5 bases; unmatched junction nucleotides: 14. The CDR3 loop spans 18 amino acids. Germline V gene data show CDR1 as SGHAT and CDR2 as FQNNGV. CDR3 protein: CASSLPSRLAGGQDTQYF. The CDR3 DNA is TGTGCCAGCAGCCTACCCTCGCGTCTAGCGGGGGGGCAAGATACGCAGTATTTT.

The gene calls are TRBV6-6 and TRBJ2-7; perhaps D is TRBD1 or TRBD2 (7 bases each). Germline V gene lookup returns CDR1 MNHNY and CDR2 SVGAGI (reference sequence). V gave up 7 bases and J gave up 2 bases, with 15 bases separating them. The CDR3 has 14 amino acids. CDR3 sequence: CASKRGQPAYEQYF. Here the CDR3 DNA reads TGTGCCAGCAAGCGGGGACAGCCGGCCTACGAGCAGTACTTC.

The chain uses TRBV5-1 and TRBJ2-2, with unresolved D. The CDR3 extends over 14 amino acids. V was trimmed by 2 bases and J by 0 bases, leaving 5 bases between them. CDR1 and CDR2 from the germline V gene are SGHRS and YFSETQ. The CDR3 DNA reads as TGCGCCAGCAGCTTAGCCCCGAACACCGGGGAGCTGTTTTTT. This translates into CASSLAPNTGELFF.